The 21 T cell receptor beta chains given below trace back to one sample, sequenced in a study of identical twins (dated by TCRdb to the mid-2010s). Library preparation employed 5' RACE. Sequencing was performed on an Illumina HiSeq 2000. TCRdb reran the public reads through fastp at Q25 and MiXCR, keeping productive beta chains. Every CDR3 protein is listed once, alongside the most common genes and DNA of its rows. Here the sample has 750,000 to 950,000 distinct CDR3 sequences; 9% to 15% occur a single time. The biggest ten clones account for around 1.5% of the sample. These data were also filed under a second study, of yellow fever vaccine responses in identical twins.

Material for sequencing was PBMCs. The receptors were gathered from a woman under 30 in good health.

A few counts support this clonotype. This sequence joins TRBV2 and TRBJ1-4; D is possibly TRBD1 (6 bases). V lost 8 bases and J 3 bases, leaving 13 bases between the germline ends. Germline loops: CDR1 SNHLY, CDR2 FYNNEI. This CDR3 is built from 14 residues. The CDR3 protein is CASGQGSANEKLFF. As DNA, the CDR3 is TGTGCCAGCGGCCAGGGGTCGGCTAATGAAAAACTGTTTTTT.

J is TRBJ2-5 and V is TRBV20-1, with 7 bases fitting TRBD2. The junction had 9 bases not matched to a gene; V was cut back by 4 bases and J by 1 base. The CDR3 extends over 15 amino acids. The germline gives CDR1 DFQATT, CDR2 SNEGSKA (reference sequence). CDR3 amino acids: CSAIGLVAPQETQYF. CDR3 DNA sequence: TGCAGTGCTATCGGACTAGTTGCCCCCCAAGAGACCCAGTACTTC.

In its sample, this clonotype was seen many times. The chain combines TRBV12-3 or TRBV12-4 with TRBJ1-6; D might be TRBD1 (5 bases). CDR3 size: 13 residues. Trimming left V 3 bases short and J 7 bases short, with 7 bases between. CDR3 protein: CASSFTGNSPLHF. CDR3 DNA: TGTGCCAGCAGTTTCACAGGCAATTCACCCCTCCACTTT.

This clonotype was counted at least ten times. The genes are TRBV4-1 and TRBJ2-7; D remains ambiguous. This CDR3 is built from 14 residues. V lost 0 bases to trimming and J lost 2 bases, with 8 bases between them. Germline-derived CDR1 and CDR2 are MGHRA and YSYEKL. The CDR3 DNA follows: TGCGCCAGCAGCCAAGATTTCGGGCCCTACGAGCAGTACTTC. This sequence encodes CASSQDFGPYEQYF.

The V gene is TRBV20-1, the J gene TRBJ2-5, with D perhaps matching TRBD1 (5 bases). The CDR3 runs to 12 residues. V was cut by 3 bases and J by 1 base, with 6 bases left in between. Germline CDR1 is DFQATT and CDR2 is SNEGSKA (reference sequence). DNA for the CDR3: TGCAGTGCTAGGACAGTCCAAGAGACCCAGTACTTC. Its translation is CSARTVQETQYF.

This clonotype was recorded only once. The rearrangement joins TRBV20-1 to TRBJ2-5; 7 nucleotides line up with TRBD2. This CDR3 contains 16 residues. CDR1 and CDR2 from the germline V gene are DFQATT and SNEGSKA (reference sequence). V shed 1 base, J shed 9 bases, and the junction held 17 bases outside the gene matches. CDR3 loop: CSARGGFERGIGAQYF. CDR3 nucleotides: TGCAGTGCTAGAGGGGGGTTTGAGCGGGGTATTGGGGCCCAGTACTTC.

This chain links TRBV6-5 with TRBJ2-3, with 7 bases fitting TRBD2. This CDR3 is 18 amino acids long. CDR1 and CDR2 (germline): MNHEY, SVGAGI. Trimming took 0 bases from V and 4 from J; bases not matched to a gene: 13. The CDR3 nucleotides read TGTGCCAGCAGTTACTCGGGAGATGGCGGGGGTTGGTCAGATACGCAGTATTTT. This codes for CASSYSGDGGGWSDTQYF.

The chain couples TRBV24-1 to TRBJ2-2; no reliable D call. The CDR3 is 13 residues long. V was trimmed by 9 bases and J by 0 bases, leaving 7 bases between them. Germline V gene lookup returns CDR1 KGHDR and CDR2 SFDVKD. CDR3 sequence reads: CATVGTNTGELFF. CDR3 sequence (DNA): TGTGCCACCGTTGGGACGAACACCGGGGAGCTGTTTTTT.

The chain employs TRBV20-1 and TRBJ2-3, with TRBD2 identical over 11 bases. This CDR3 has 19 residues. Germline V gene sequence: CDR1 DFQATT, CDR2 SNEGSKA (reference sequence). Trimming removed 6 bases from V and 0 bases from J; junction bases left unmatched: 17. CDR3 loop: CSAQGIAGGTGPSTDTQYF. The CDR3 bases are TGCAGTGCCCAGGGTATAGCGGGAGGGACTGGGCCAAGCACAGATACGCAGTATTTT.

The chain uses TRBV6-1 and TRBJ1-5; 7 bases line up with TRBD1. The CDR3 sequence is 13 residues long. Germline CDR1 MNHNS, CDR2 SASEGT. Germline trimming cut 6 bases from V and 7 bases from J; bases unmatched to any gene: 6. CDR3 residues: CASRGQRGQPQHF. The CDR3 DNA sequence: TGTGCCAGCAGGGGACAGCGTGGCCAGCCCCAGCATTTT.

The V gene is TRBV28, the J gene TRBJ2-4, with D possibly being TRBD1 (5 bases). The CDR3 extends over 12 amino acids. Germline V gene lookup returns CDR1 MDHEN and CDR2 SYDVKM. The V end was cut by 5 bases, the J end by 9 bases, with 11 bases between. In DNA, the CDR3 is TGTGCCAGCAGTGCTGACAGTTCCATTCAGTACTTC. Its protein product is CASSADSSIQYF.

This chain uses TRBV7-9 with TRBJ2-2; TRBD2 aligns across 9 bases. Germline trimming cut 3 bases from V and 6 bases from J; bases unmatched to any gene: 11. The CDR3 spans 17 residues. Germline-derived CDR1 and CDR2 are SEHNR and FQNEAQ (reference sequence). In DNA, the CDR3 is TGTGCCAGCAGCTTCCCTCCTGGCGGGGGGGCCCCCGGGGAGCTGTTTTTT. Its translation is CASSFPPGGGAPGELFF.

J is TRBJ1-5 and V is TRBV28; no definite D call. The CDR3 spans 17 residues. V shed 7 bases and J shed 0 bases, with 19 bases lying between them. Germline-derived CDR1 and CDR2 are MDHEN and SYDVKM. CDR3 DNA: TGTGCCAGCAATGAGAACCAGGTTTTCTATAGCAATCAGCCCCAGCATTTT. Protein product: CASNENQVFYSNQPQHF.

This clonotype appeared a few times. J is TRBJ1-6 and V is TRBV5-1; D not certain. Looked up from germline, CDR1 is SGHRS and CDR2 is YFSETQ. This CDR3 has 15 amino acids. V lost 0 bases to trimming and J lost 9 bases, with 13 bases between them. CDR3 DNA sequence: TGCGCCAGCAGCTTGGTTTGGGGAGATAGTTCACCCCTCCACTTT. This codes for CASSLVWGDSSPLHF.

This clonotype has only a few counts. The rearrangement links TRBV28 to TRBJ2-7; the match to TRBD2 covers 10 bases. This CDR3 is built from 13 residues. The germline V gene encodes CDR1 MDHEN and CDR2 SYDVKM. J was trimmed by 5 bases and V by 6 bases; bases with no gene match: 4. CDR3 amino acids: CASSRGLANEQYF. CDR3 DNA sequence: TGTGCCAGCAGCCGGGGACTAGCGAACGAGCAGTACTTC.

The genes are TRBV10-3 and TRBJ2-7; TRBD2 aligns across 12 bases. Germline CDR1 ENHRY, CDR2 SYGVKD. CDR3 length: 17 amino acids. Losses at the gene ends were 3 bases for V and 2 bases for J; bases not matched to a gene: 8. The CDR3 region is CAISDPNGLAGPYEQYF. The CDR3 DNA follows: TGTGCCATCAGTGACCCCAACGGACTAGCGGGACCCTACGAGCAGTACTTC.

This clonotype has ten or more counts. The CDR3 protein is CASSFRSGSVREQYF. The CDR3, as DNA: TGCGCCAGCAGCTTTAGGAGCGGGAGCGTCAGAGAGCAGTACTTC. The rearrangement joins TRBV5-1 to TRBJ2-7, with 8 bases matching TRBD2. V trimming: 2 bases; J trimming: 7 bases; junction bases outside the gene matches: 11. Germline V gene data show CDR1 as SGHRS and CDR2 as YFSETQ. There are 15 residues in the CDR3.

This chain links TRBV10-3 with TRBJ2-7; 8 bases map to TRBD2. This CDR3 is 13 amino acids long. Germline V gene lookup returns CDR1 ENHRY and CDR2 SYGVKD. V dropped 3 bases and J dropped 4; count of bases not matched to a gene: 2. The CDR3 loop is CAISDQREYEQYF. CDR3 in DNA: TGTGCCATCAGTGATCAGCGGGAGTACGAGCAGTACTTC.

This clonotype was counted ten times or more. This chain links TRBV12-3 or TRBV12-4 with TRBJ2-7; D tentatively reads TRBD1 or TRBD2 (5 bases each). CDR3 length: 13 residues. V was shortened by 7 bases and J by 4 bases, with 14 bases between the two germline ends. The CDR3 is CASTLGVHYEQYF. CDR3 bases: TGTGCCAGCACCTTGGGGGTACATTACGAGCAGTACTTC.

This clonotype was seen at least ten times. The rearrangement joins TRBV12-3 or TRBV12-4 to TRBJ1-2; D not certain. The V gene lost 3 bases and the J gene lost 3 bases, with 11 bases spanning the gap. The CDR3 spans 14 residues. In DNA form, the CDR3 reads TGTGCCAGCAGTTTCGGAGACATCCACTATGGCTACACCTTC. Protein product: CASSFGDIHYGYTF.

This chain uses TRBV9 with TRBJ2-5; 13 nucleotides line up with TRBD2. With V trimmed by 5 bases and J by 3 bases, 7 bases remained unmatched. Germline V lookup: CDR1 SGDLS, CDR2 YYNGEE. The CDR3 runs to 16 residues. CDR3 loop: CASSLRTSGREETQYF. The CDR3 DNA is TGTGCCAGCAGTCTACGGACTAGCGGGAGAGAAGAGACCCAGTACTTC.